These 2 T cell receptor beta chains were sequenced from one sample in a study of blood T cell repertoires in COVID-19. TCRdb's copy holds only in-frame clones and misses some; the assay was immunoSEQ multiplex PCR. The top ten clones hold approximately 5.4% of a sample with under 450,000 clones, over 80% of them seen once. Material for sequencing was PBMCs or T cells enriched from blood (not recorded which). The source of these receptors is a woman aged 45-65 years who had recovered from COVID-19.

The CDR3 sequence is CASSILGQGNYGYTF. The CDR3 nucleotides read TGTGCCAGTAGTATACTGGGACAGGGAAACTATGGCTACACCTTC. The chain is built from TRBV19 and TRBJ1-2; TRBD1 agrees at 9 bases. This CDR3 contains 15 residues. The germline CDR1 and CDR2 sequences are LNHDA and SQIVND (reference sequence). Unmatched junction bases numbered 3, after V lost 2 bases and J lost 2 bases. The full variable domain, its missing parts supplied by reference TRBV19 and TRBJ1-2, is DGGITQSPKYLFRKEGQNVTLSCEQNLNHDAMYWYRQDPGQGLRLIYYSQIVNDFQKGDIAEGYSVSREKKESFPLTVTSAQKNPTAFYLCASSILGQGNYGYTFGSGTRLTVV.

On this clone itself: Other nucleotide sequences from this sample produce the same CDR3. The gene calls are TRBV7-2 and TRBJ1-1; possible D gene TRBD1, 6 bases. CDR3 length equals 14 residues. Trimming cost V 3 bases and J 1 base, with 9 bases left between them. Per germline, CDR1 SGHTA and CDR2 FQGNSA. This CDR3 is CASSFQGTNTEAFF. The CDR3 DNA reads TGTGCCAGCAGCTTTCAGGGGACGAACACTGAAGCTTTCTTT. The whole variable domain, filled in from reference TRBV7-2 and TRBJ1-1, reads GAGVSQSPSNKVTEKGKDVELRCDPISGHTALYWYRQSLGQGLEFLIYFQGNSAPDKSGLPSDRFSAERTGGSVSTLTIQRTQQEDSAVYLCASSFQGTNTEAFFGQGTRLTVV.